One sample yielded the 22 T cell receptor beta chains listed below, sequenced in a study of prognosis after radiotherapy for stage I lung cancer. Using two-round multiplex PCR, the authors amplified TCR beta CDR3 from genomic DNA. Gene-specific primers for each TRBV and TRBJ gene drove first-round PCR. TCRdb independently ran MiXCR on the multiplex PCR reads; one entry per CDR3 protein. The sample has about 14,000 distinct CDR3 sequences, 45% to 50% seen once. The sequencing used PBMCs, collected before or after stereotactic body radiation therapy (not recorded which). The receptors come from a donor at least 50 years old with non-small cell lung cancer.

There are many counts of this clonotype. The V gene is TRBV2, the J gene TRBJ2-4; D unresolved. Trimming left V 0 bases short and J 1 base short, with 7 bases between. CDR3 length: 15 amino acids. Germline V lookup: CDR1 SNHLY, CDR2 FYNNEI. The DNA of the CDR3 is TGTGCCAGCAGTGAAGCCCGGCAGGCCAAAAACATTCAGTACTTC. Amino acids: CASSEARQAKNIQYF. The full variable domain, completed using reference TRBV2 and TRBJ2-4, is EPEVTQTPSHQVTQMGQEVILRCVPISNHLYFYWYRQILGQKVEFLVSFYNNEISEKSEIFDDQFSVERPDGSNFTLKIRSTKLEDSAMYFCASSEARQAKNIQYFGAGTRLSVL.

Points on this clonotype: A far larger clone differs by one base, so this is likely a read error. V gene TRBV6-1 combines with J gene TRBJ2-1; 14 bases map to TRBD2. This CDR3 comprises 19 residues. CDR1 is MNHNS and CDR2 is SASEGT in the germline V gene. J gave up 13 bases and V 4 bases, and 21 bases lay outside the gene matches. CDR3 in DNA: TGTGCCAGCAGTGGGGGACTAGCGGGAGCGAACCCGTACCAAGAGACCCAGTTCTTC. This encodes CASSGGLAGANPYQETQFF.

By proportion, this clonotype is medium-sized (0.01 to 0.1%). The DNA of the CDR3 is TGCGCCAGCTCCCGCCGGCCGGAAACCTACGAGCAGTACTTC. Protein sequence: CASSRRPETYEQYF. V and J are TRBV5-1 and TRBJ2-7; D unclear. The V and J ends lost 7 bases and 2 bases respectively, with 16 bases between them. Germline V CDR1 and CDR2: SGHRS, YFSETQ. This CDR3 is built from 14 residues.

For this clonotype: A far larger clone lies a single base away; this is likely a read error. This chain links TRBV7-9 with TRBJ1-3; possible D gene TRBD1, 6 bases. The CDR3 is 17 residues long. CDR1 SEHNR and CDR2 FQNEAQ come from the germline V gene (reference sequence). Trimming shortened V by 1 base and J by 2 bases, and 15 bases separated the two germline ends. CDR3 in DNA: TGTGCCAGCAGCTTAGACCCCGGGGGGGCGGCTGGAAACACCATATATTTT. The encoded protein is CASSLDPGGAAGNTIYF.

This clonotype was detected ten times or more. A much larger clone lies one base from this, so it may be a read error. V and J are TRBV6-5 and TRBJ2-1, with D uncertain. Germline assignment: CDR1 MNHEY and CDR2 SVGAGI. The CDR3 is 13 residues long. This chain's CDR3 is CASSYSMENEQLF. CDR3 DNA: TGTGCCAGCAGTTACTCTATGGAAAATGAGCAGCTCTTC.

This clonotype is termed medium-sized. This rearrangement joins TRBV19 to TRBJ2-5; 8 bases are a match to TRBD2. CDR3 size: 14 residues. After removal of 4 bases from V and 5 bases from J, the junction contained 6 bases not matched to a gene. Germline CDR1 and CDR2: LNHDA and SQIVND (reference sequence). CDR3 sequence (DNA): TGTGCCAGTAGTACCGGGACTAGGAGCGAGACCCAGTACTTC. This gives the protein CASSTGTRSETQYF.

As regards this clonotype: One end of the junction varies from germline; a read error may be responsible. This chain joins TRBV7-6 and TRBJ2-6; D gene ambiguous. The CDR3 spans 15 residues. CDR1 and CDR2 from the germline V gene are SGHVS and FNYEAQ. CDR3 protein: CASCLAPSGANVLTF. In DNA form, the CDR3 reads TGTGCCAGCTGCTTAGCCCCCTCTGGTGCCAACGTCCTGACTTTC.

On this clonotype itself: A much larger clone differs by one base, so this may be a read error. The J gene is TRBJ1-2, the V gene TRBV2, with D uncertain. Deletions cut 10 bases from V and 5 bases from J, with 11 bases between. The CDR3 is 11 residues long. Germline V gene sequence: CDR1 SNHLY, CDR2 FYNNEI. The CDR3 protein is CAMAREYGYTF. For the CDR3, the DNA is TGTGCCATGGCCCGGGAATATGGCTACACCTTC. Combining the CDR3 with reference TRBV2 and TRBJ1-2 gives the whole variable domain EPEVTQTPSHQVTQMGQEVILRCVPISNHLYFYWYRQILGQKVEFLVSFYNNEISEKSEIFDDQFSVERPDGSNFTLKIRSTKLEDSAMYFCAMAREYGYTFGSGTRLTVV.

The chain links TRBV11-2 to TRBJ1-2; D remains unclear. With 1 base removed from V and 0 bases from J, the gap between germline ends came to 3 bases. This CDR3 has 13 residues. Germline V gives CDR1 SGHAT, CDR2 FQNNGV. The CDR3: CASSLVANYGYTF. The DNA of the CDR3 is TGTGCCAGCAGCTTAGTCGCTAACTATGGCTACACCTTC.

This chain links TRBV27 with TRBJ1-6; D may be TRBD1 (6 bases). The CDR3 sequence is 13 residues long. V shed 9 bases and J shed 10 bases, with 16 bases lying between them. Germline V gene sequence: CDR1 MNHEY, CDR2 SMNVEV (reference sequence). The DNA for the CDR3 is TGTGCCAGTTTAAGGGGGACGCGGTCACCCCTCCACTTT. This codes for CASLRGTRSPLHF.

The V and J genes are TRBV7-2 and TRBJ2-1, with 13 bases that match TRBD2. Trimming removed 1 base from V and 6 bases from J; junction bases left unmatched: 9. This CDR3 region has 18 residues. The germline gives CDR1 SGHTA, CDR2 FQGNSA. The CDR3 region is CASSLGVGLAGELNEQFF. The DNA of the CDR3 is TGTGCCAGCAGCTTAGGGGTCGGACTAGCGGGAGAACTCAATGAGCAGTTCTTC. Using reference TRBV7-2 and TRBJ2-1 for the parts outside the CDR3, the full variable domain is GAGVSQSPSNKVTEKGKDVELRCDPISGHTALYWYRQSLGQGLEFLIYFQGNSAPDKSGLPSDRFSAERTGGSVSTLTIQRTQQEDSAVYLCASSLGVGLAGELNEQFFGPGTRLTVL.

In its sample, this clonotype was seen many times. The chain combines TRBV20-1 with TRBJ1-4; tentatively, D is TRBD1 (5 bases). Trimming stripped 6 bases from V and 8 bases from J, with 19 bases between. The CDR3 covers 14 residues. Looked up from germline, CDR1 is DFQATT and CDR2 is SNEGSKA (reference sequence). Here the CDR3 reads CSASQLGGEEKLFF. The CDR3 DNA reads as TGCAGTGCCAGCCAATTGGGGGGGGAGGAAAAACTGTTTTTT.

This chain uses TRBV11-2 with TRBJ1-5; D gene uncertain. With 4 bases removed from V and 3 bases from J, the gap between germline ends came to 7 bases. The CDR3 is 13 amino acids. Germline lookup yields CDR1 SGHAT and CDR2 FQNNGV. CDR3 sequence: CASSSDTNQPQHF. The CDR3 nucleotides read TGTGCCAGCAGCTCTGACACCAATCAGCCCCAGCATTTT. The variable domain in full, with the rest retrieved from reference TRBV11-2 and TRBJ1-5, is EAGVAQSPRYKIIEKRQSVAFWCNPISGHATLYWYQQILGQGPKLLIQFQNNGVVDDSQLPKDRFSAERLKGVDSTLKIQPAKLEDSAVYLCASSSDTNQPQHFGDGTRLSIL.

This clonotype was seen a handful of times. The chain combines TRBV12-3 or TRBV12-4 with TRBJ1-5; D is perhaps TRBD1 (5 bases). The CDR3 length is 15 residues. The V end was cut by 4 bases, the J end by 7 bases, with 17 bases between. DNA of the CDR3: TGTGCCAGCAGTTCCGGGACCGAGATTCACCAGCCCCAGCATTTT. It encodes CASSSGTEIHQPQHF.

The CDR3, as DNA: TGTGCCAGCAGCCCGTCCGGGGGTAGGACTGGCTACACCTTC. As protein: CASSPSGGRTGYTF. The chain combines TRBV7-2 with TRBJ1-2; possible D gene TRBD1, 5 bases. The V and J ends lost 5 bases and 7 bases respectively, with 17 bases between them. The CDR3 extends over 14 amino acids. From germline, CDR1 is SGHTA and CDR2 FQGNSA. The full variable domain, its missing parts supplied by reference TRBV7-2 and TRBJ1-2, is GAGVSQSPSNKVTEKGKDVELRCDPISGHTALYWYRQSLGQGLEFLIYFQGNSAPDKSGLPSDRFSAERTGGSVSTLTIQRTQQEDSAVYLCASSPSGGRTGYTFGSGTRLTVV.

There are many counts of this clonotype. The chain employs TRBV5-6 and TRBJ2-6, with D perhaps TRBD1 (5 bases). Trimming removed 0 bases from V and 0 bases from J, with 16 bases in between. The germline gives CDR1 SGHDT, CDR2 YYEEEE. The CDR3 contains 19 residues. CDR3 sequence reads: CASSLGAGQTSSGANVLTF. CDR3 DNA sequence: TGTGCCAGCAGCTTGGGGGCCGGACAAACAAGCTCTGGGGCCAACGTCCTGACTTTC.

In its sample, this clonotype was seen many times. The V gene is TRBV10-3, the J gene TRBJ2-1, with a weak D call TRBD2 (5 bases). Trimming removed 0 bases from V and 6 bases from J, with 9 bases in between. Germline V CDR1 and CDR2: ENHRY, SYGVKD. There are 14 residues in the CDR3. The CDR3 DNA sequence: TGTGCCATCAGTGAGTCCGGAGGATTCAATGAGCAGTTCTTC. Its translation is CAISESGGFNEQFF.

Worth noting for this clonotype: At one end, the junction sequence differs from germline, possibly due to a read error. This sequence joins TRBV27 and TRBJ2-7; D might be TRBD1 or TRBD2, each matching 7 bases. This CDR3 is 16 amino acids long. CDR1 and CDR2 (germline): MNHEY, SMNVEV (reference sequence). The DNA for the CDR3 is TGTGCCAGCAGACTTATGCTATCAGGGGGGGTGCACGAGCCGTACTTC. Translation gives CASRLMLSGGVHEPYF.

A few counts support this clonotype. The chain couples TRBV19 to TRBJ2-4; D possibly corresponds to TRBD2 (6 bases). The V end was cut by 3 bases, the J end by 6 bases, with 24 bases between. CDR3 size: 18 residues. Germline V gene data show CDR1 as LNHDA and CDR2 as SQIVND (reference sequence). The CDR3 loop is CASSIRGVGQGQTNIQYF. In nucleotides, the CDR3 is TGTGCCAGTAGTATCCGCGGGGTAGGGCAGGGTCAAACAAACATTCAGTACTTC.

In regard to this clonotype: With a far larger clone one base away, a read error is the likely cause. The CDR3 coding sequence is TGTGCCAGCAGTGAAGCCGGGGGTGGGTACTTC. Residues: CASSEAGGGYF. The chain is built from TRBV6-1 and TRBJ2-5; the D gene is possibly TRBD2 (6 bases). V lost 0 bases and J 13 bases, leaving 9 bases between the germline ends. The CDR3 spans 11 residues. Germline CDR1 MNHNS, CDR2 SASEGT.

This sequence joins TRBV20-1 and TRBJ2-3; the D gene is possibly TRBD1 (6 bases). Per germline, CDR1 DFQATT and CDR2 SNEGSKA (reference sequence). Trimming removed 0 bases at V and 2 bases at J, with 15 bases between. The CDR3 is made up of 16 amino acids. In DNA form, the CDR3 reads TGCAGTGCTAGAGATCTCAGGGGACCGTCCACAGATACGCAGTATTTT. This encodes CSARDLRGPSTDTQYF.

By sample share, this clonotype is medium-sized (0.01 to 0.1%). This chain uses TRBV3-1 with TRBJ1-6; TRBD1 agrees at 7 bases. This CDR3 spans 14 amino acids. The germline CDR1 and CDR2 sequences are LGHDT and YNNKEL (reference sequence). Germline trimming cut 4 bases from V and 9 bases from J; bases unmatched to any gene: 6. CDR3 sequence: CASSPRTGVSPLHF. The CDR3 nucleotides read TGTGCCAGCAGCCCCAGGACAGGTGTTTCACCCCTCCACTTT.